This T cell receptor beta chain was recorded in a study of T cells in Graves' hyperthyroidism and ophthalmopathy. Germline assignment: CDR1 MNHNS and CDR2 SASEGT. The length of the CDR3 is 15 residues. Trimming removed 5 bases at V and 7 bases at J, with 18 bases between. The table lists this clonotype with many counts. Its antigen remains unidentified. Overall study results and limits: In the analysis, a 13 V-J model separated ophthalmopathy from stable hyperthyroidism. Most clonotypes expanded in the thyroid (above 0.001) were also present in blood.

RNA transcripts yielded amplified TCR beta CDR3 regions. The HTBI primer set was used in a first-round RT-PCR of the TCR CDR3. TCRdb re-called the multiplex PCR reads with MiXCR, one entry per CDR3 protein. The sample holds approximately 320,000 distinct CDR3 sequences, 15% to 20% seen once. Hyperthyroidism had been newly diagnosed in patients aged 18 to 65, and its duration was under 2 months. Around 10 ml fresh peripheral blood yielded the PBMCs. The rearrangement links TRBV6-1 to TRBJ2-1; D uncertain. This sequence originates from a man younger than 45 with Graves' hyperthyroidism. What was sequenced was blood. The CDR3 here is CASSYVIPKPNEQFF. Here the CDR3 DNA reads TGTGCCAGCAGTTACGTCATCCCAAAACCAAATGAGCAGTTCTTC.